The 20 T cell receptor beta chains reported below all come from one sample, sequenced in a study of patients and donors after allogeneic stem cell transplantation. TCRdb passed the RT-PCR reads through MiXCR, listing each CDR3 protein once. The data show about 960,000 distinct CDR3 sequences, with about 20% seen just once and around 6% held by the top ten. Sequencing used blood, either unsorted or a sorted T cell fraction (not recorded which). These receptors all stem from a human donor who was either an allogeneic HSCT recipient or a stem cell or donor lymphocyte infusion donor (not recorded which). It is not recorded whose cells these are; they may come from a transplant donor.

V gene TRBV7-9 combines with J gene TRBJ2-1; no clear D. The CDR3 consists of 12 residues. V was cut by 5 bases and J by 7 bases, with 9 bases left in between. CDR1 is SEHNR and CDR2 is FQNEAQ in the germline V gene (reference sequence). The CDR3 coding sequence is TGTGCCAGCAGCAAAGTGGGTAATGAGCAGTTCTTC. Its protein is CASSKVGNEQFF.

The chain joins TRBV7-9 to TRBJ2-1; 8 nucleotides line up with TRBD2. This CDR3 has 17 residues. The V segment lost 3 bases and the J segment 6 bases; nucleotides outside the gene matches: 13. CDR1 SEHNR and CDR2 FQNEAQ come from the germline V gene (reference sequence). CDR3 sequence: CASSLGGGGPSGNEQFF. CDR3 nucleotides: TGTGCCAGCAGCTTGGGTGGCGGGGGGCCCTCGGGCAATGAGCAGTTCTTC.

This clonotype appeared a few times. V is TRBV24-1 and J is TRBJ2-1; TRBD2 matches 8 bases. Losses at the gene ends were 1 base for V and 5 bases for J; bases not matched to a gene: 6. This CDR3 is 16 amino acids long. Looked up from germline, CDR1 is KGHDR and CDR2 is SFDVKD. Here the CDR3 reads CATSDLSGGANNEQFF. CDR3 coding DNA: TGTGCCACCAGTGATTTAAGCGGGGGCGCCAACAATGAGCAGTTCTTC.

This chain links TRBV29-1 with TRBJ1-2; possibly TRBD1 for D (6 bases). The CDR3 covers 13 residues. V was trimmed by 7 bases and J by 6 bases, leaving 18 bases between them. Germline CDR1 SQVTM, CDR2 ANQGSEA. The CDR3 region is CSAAPQGLHGYTF. The CDR3 DNA sequence: TGCAGCGCCGCCCCACAGGGTCTGCATGGCTACACCTTC.

This clonotype appeared many times. V gene TRBV9 combines with J gene TRBJ2-1, with D perhaps given as TRBD1 or TRBD2 (5 bases each). The CDR3 length is 15 residues. CDR1 is SGDLS and CDR2 is YYNGEE in the germline V gene. Deletions cut 0 bases from V and 2 bases from J, with 9 bases between. The CDR3: CASSVEGSAYNEQFF. The CDR3 DNA reads TGTGCCAGCAGCGTAGAGGGGAGCGCCTACAATGAGCAGTTCTTC.

This clonotype was observed a few times. This chain uses TRBV3-1 with TRBJ1-1, with 10 bases lining up with TRBD1. J was trimmed by 12 bases and V by 4 bases; bases with no gene match: 8. CDR3 length: 13 amino acids. The germline V gene encodes CDR1 LGHDT and CDR2 YNNKEL (reference sequence). The CDR3 spells CASSRRQGATTFF. As DNA, the CDR3 is TGTGCCAGCAGCCGAAGACAGGGGGCAACTACTTTCTTT.

This chain joins TRBV27 and TRBJ2-1; D uncertain. The V gene's germline CDR1 is MNHEY and CDR2 SMNVEV (reference sequence). Trimming cost V 0 bases and J 0 bases, with 12 bases left between them. The CDR3 is 17 residues long. CDR3 nucleotide sequence: TGTGCCAGCAGTTTATCTAGAGCTTTCAGCTCCTACAATGAGCAGTTCTTC. It yields the protein CASSLSRAFSSYNEQFF.

This clonotype was detected ten times or more. V usage is TRBV29-1 and J usage is TRBJ1-2, with D perhaps TRBD1 (6 bases). Trimming took off 5 bases at V and 8 bases at J, with 12 bases between the two ends. The CDR3 covers 11 residues. Germline CDR1 reads SQVTM; CDR2 reads ANQGSEA. CDR3 coding DNA: TGCAGCGTTCAAACAGGGTTAGGCTACACCTTC. Protein product: CSVQTGLGYTF.

This clonotype was counted many times. The chain links TRBV29-1 to TRBJ2-7; 10 bases are a match to TRBD1. J gave up 4 bases and V 4 bases, and 4 bases lay outside the gene matches. CDR3 length: 13 amino acids. Germline V gene sequence: CDR1 SQVTM, CDR2 ANQGSEA. CDR3 bases: TGCAGCGTTGCCCGGACAGGGGGTTACGAGCAGTACTTC. Amino acids: CSVARTGGYEQYF.

This clonotype appeared a few times. The rearrangement links TRBV9 to TRBJ1-2; TRBD1 matches at 7 bases. The CDR3 is made up of 15 amino acids. Trimming cost V 0 bases and J 4 bases; bases outside gene matches: 6. CDR1 SGDLS and CDR2 YYNGEE come from the germline V gene. CDR3 sequence: CASSVAGQSPYGYTF. CDR3 DNA: TGTGCCAGCAGCGTAGCGGGACAGAGTCCCTATGGCTACACCTTC.

The chain links TRBV12-3 or TRBV12-4 to TRBJ2-7, with 8 bases aligning to TRBD2. The junction had 9 bases not matched to a gene; V was cut back by 1 base and J by 7 bases. CDR3 size: 15 residues. Written as DNA, the CDR3 is TGTGCCAGCAGTTTAGGGCGGCGGGGGGCCGGGGAGCAGTACTTC. This sequence encodes CASSLGRRGAGEQYF.

A few counts support this clonotype. The CDR3 protein is CASSRHSANTGELFF. The CDR3 DNA reads as TGTGCCAGCAGTAGACATTCCGCGAACACCGGGGAGCTGTTTTTT. The chain couples TRBV6-1 to TRBJ2-2; no clear D. With 5 bases removed from V and 0 bases from J, the gap between germline ends came to 10 bases. The germline V gene has CDR1 MNHNS and CDR2 SASEGT. This CDR3 is 15 amino acids long.

This clonotype was seen many times. The V and J genes are TRBV19 and TRBJ1-1, with TRBD1 matching over 8 bases. V was clipped by 9 bases and J by 1 base; unmatched bases: 7. Germline values: CDR1 LNHDA, CDR2 SQIVND (reference sequence). The CDR3 consists of 14 residues. CDR3 sequence reads: CASSTTGGNTEAFF. The CDR3 coding sequence is TGTGCCAGCAGCACCACAGGGGGGAACACTGAAGCTTTCTTT.

This clonotype was observed at least ten times. The chain recombines TRBV28 with TRBJ1-6; no reliable D call. This CDR3 spans 11 amino acids. V lost 4 bases and J lost 17, with 12 bases in between. The V gene's germline CDR1 is MDHEN and CDR2 SYDVKM. The CDR3 here is CASSYSFRIHF. The CDR3 bases are TGTGCCAGCAGTTATTCATTTCGGATCCACTTT. The variable domain in full, with the rest retrieved from reference TRBV28 and TRBJ1-6, is DVKVTQSSRYLVKRTGEKVFLECVQDMDHENMFWYRQDPGLGLRLIYFSYDVKMKEKGDIPEGYSVSREKKERFSLILESASTNQTSMYLCASSYSFRIHFGNGTRLTVT.

The chain couples TRBV20-1 to TRBJ2-7; TRBD2 is a possible D gene (6 bases). Germline V gene lookup returns CDR1 DFQATT and CDR2 SNEGSKA (reference sequence). Deletions cut 7 bases from V and 1 base from J, with 11 bases between. CDR3 length: 12 amino acids. The CDR3 nucleotides read TGCAGTGGGGGGGATAGGTCCTACGAGCAGTACTTC. Amino acids: CSGGDRSYEQYF.

V and J are TRBV11-1 and TRBJ2-3, with 10 bases lining up with TRBD2. Per germline, CDR1 SGHAT and CDR2 FQDESV (reference sequence). The CDR3 is 20 residues long. The V segment lost 0 bases and the J segment 4 bases; nucleotides outside the gene matches: 16. The CDR3 sequence: CASSLALLGTASGSADTQYF. The DNA for the CDR3 is TGTGCCAGCAGCTTAGCGCTTCTCGGGACGGCTAGCGGGAGTGCAGATACGCAGTATTTT.

This clonotype has ten or more counts. This chain links TRBV7-9 with TRBJ1-2; no definite D call. Trimming took 4 bases from V and 4 from J, leaving 19 bases between them. This CDR3 contains 16 residues. CDR1 is SEHNR, CDR2 FQNEAQ, per germline (reference sequence). The CDR3 here is CASSSGPLLVRYGYTF. CDR3 bases: TGTGCCAGCAGCTCTGGACCACTCCTCGTTCGCTATGGCTACACCTTC.

This clonotype was detected only a few times. The chain is built from TRBV12-5 and TRBJ2-6; D is ambiguous. Per the germline V gene, CDR1 is LGHNT and CDR2 is FRNRAP. V was shortened by 4 bases and J by 1 base, with 11 bases between the two germline ends. CDR3 length: 16 residues. The chain's CDR3 is CASGSSGRSGANVLTF. The CDR3, as DNA: TGTGCTAGTGGTTCCTCCGGGCGATCTGGGGCCAACGTCCTGACTTTC.

Many counts were recorded for this clonotype. The chain joins TRBV7-8 to TRBJ2-2, with TRBD2 as a possible D gene (6 bases). The CDR3 length is 15 residues. V gave up 5 bases and J gave up 6 bases, with 16 bases separating them. The V gene's germline CDR1 is SGHVS and CDR2 FQNEAQ. As DNA, the CDR3 is TGTGCCAGCAGCAACAGTGACACGGGGGCCGGGGAGCTGTTTTTT. Translation gives CASSNSDTGAGELFF.

This clonotype was seen repeatedly, ten times or more. The chain is built from TRBV12-3 or TRBV12-4 and TRBJ2-3; 12 bases fit TRBD2. V was clipped by 6 bases and J by 4 bases; unmatched bases: 5. The CDR3 covers 15 residues. The CDR3, as DNA: TGTGCCAGCAGCCCACTAGCGGGAGGATCAGATACGCAGTATTTT. Residues: CASSPLAGGSDTQYF.